This TCR beta chain was recorded in a study of T-cell memory formation after mild COVID-19. General observations from the study: Clones that got smaller from day 15 to 85 had even CD4/CD8, while clones growing later tipped toward CD4+. Certain responding clones were present in pre-infection memory, suggesting participation of cross-reactive memory.

A note on this clonotype: Its target is unknown.

Trimming cost V 0 bases and J 3 bases; bases outside gene matches: 7. The CDR3 spans 16 residues. Germline assignment: CDR1 MGHRA and CDR2 YSYEKL. From 5'RACE with constant-segment primers came TCR alpha and TCR beta cDNA libraries that carried sample barcodes and UMIs. TCRdb processed the 5' RACE reads anew with MiXCR; each CDR3 protein has one entry. Seen here are 85,000 to 130,000 distinct CDR3 sequences, 15% to 20% observed once, and the top ten hold over 25%. The sequence came from an adult woman who had mild COVID-19 (a few samples of this study predate the infection). Cell type and time point are not known. The specimen was PBMCs or a T cell subset sorted from them (not recorded which). The gene calls are TRBV4-1 and TRBJ2-7; 8 bases line up with TRBD1. The CDR3 coding sequence is TGCGCCAGCAGCCAAGAGCGGACAGGGCGTTACTACGAGCAGTACTTC. The encoded protein is CASSQERTGRYYEQYF.